Following are 28 T cell receptor beta chains from one sample sequenced in a study of shared clonotypes between healthy human individuals. Selected positively for CCR7 and CD45RO-negative, naive CD8 cells excluded terminally differentiated effector memory CD45RA+ cells. The method was immunoSEQ multiplex PCR; TCRdb's version includes in-frame clones alone and lacks a portion of them. Of around 2.1 million clones in the sample, around 93% were seen once. Sequenced: naive CD8+ T cells from PBMCs. These receptors were taken from a man between 18 and 29 years old in good health. Some clones in this sample may be carry-over from other donors' samples.

The chain carries TRBV7-2 and TRBJ2-5; the D gene is possibly TRBD1 (5 bases). This CDR3 contains 16 residues. Trimming left V 1 base short and J 1 base short, with 13 bases between. Germline CDR1 SGHTA, CDR2 FQGNSA. The CDR3 region has the DNA TGTGCCAGCAGCTTAGGAAGGACACTCTTCCAAGAGACCCAGTACTTC. Amino acids: CASSLGRTLFQETQYF. Full variable domain (remainder filled in from reference TRBV7-2 and TRBJ2-5): GAGVSQSPSNKVTEKGKDVELRCDPISGHTALYWYRQSLGQGLEFLIYFQGNSAPDKSGLPSDRFSAERTGGSVSTLTIQRTQQEDSAVYLCASSLGRTLFQETQYFGPGTRLLVL.

The sample holds one count of this clone. The chain combines TRBV4-3 with TRBJ2-7; D possibly corresponds to TRBD2 (6 bases). The CDR3 totals 16 residues. V was trimmed by 2 bases and J by 4 bases, leaving 18 bases between them. Germline-derived CDR1 and CDR2 are LGHNA and YSLEER. The CDR3 here is CASSQFRSGEVYEQYF. As DNA, the CDR3 is TGCGCCAGCAGCCAATTTCGTAGCGGCGAGGTATACGAGCAGTACTTC.

The chain uses TRBV6-6 and TRBJ2-1; no firm D call. Germline assignment: CDR1 MNHNY and CDR2 SVGAGI (reference sequence). V was clipped by 2 bases and J by 8 bases, with 13 bases between them. The CDR3 sequence is 14 residues long. The CDR3: CASSYPPDLDEQFF. CDR3 DNA sequence: TGTGCCAGCAGTTACCCACCAGACCTCGATGAGCAGTTCTTC.

The chain combines TRBV11-1 with TRBJ2-1; 8 bases fit TRBD2. In germline, CDR1 is SGHAT, CDR2 FQDESV (reference sequence). The CDR3 is made up of 14 amino acids. Unmatched junction bases numbered 3, after V lost 8 bases and J lost 0 bases. CDR3 bases: TGTGCCAGCGCCCTAGCGGGCTCCTACAATGAGCAGTTCTTC. It is translated as CASALAGSYNEQFF. The variable domain in full, with the rest retrieved from reference TRBV11-1 and TRBJ2-1, is EAEVAQSPRYKITEKSQAVAFWCDPISGHATLYWYRQILGQGPELLVQFQDESVVDDSQLPKDRFSAERLKGVDSTLKIQPAELGDSAMYLCASALAGSYNEQFFGPGTRLTVL.

The chain is built from TRBV4-1 and TRBJ2-2; 8 nucleotides match TRBD1. Germline CDR1 and CDR2: MGHRA and YSYEKL. V lost 5 bases, J lost 2 bases, and 7 bases stayed unmatched. The CDR3 length is 16 residues. The CDR3 here is CASSVITGGNTGELFF. CDR3 bases: TGCGCCAGCAGCGTCATTACAGGGGGAAACACCGGGGAGCTGTTTTTT.

This chain links TRBV19 with TRBJ2-2; D is unresolved. Germline-derived CDR1 and CDR2 are LNHDA and SQIVND (reference sequence). The CDR3 loop spans 16 amino acids. The germline V and J ends were trimmed by 3 bases and 0 bases, with 11 bases remaining between them. CDR3 nucleotides: TGTGCCAGTAGTATTTCAGGCAGCGCGAACACCGGGGAGCTGTTTTTT. As protein: CASSISGSANTGELFF.

Turning to this clone: This sample also contains other DNA sequences that code for the same CDR3. This rearrangement joins TRBV15 to TRBJ2-5; a weak D match, TRBD2 (6 bases). Trimming took 5 bases from V and 5 from J, leaving 6 bases between them. This CDR3 has 11 amino acids. Germline V gives CDR1 LNHNV, CDR2 YYDKDF (reference sequence). CDR3 loop: CATSGRETQYF. In DNA, the CDR3 is TGTGCCACCAGCGGGAGGGAGACCCAGTACTTC.

This chain joins TRBV5-6 and TRBJ1-1, with 9 bases fitting TRBD1. There are 18 residues in the CDR3. CDR1 and CDR2 from the germline V gene are SGHDT and YYEEEE. J gave up 0 bases and V 3 bases, and 12 bases lay outside the gene matches. In DNA form, the CDR3 reads TGTGCCAGCAGCTCCTCGGACAGGGGAAATACGATGAACACTGAAGCTTTCTTT. Translated: CASSSSDRGNTMNTEAFF.

The genes are TRBV27 and TRBJ2-7, with 12 bases matching TRBD2. Germline V gives CDR1 MNHEY, CDR2 SMNVEV (reference sequence). Trimming at V came to 6 bases and at J to 2 bases, leaving 5 bases not matched to a gene. This CDR3 region has 15 residues. The DNA for the CDR3 is TGTGCCAGCAGGACACTAGCGGGAGGCGCCTACGAGCAGTACTTC. Its protein product is CASRTLAGGAYEQYF.

This chain links TRBV6-1 with TRBJ1-5; unclear D gene. CDR1 and CDR2 (germline): MNHNS, SASEGT. CDR3 length equals 13 residues. V lost 3 bases to trimming and J lost 6 bases, with 9 bases between them. The CDR3 nucleotides read TGTGCCAGCAGTGAGTTGTTATCTCAGCCCCAGCATTTT. Translating gives CASSELLSQPQHF.

The chain uses TRBV7-2 and TRBJ1-1; TRBD1 matches at 8 bases. This CDR3 comprises 15 residues. Germline CDR1 SGHTA, CDR2 FQGNSA. Trimming took 1 base from V and 4 from J; bases not matched to a gene: 5. CDR3 coding DNA: TGTGCCAGCAGCTTAGGCAGGGGGACAGGCACTGAAGCTTTCTTT. Translated: CASSLGRGTGTEAFF.

Worth noting for this clone: Distinct nucleotide sequences in the sample also encode this CDR3. The V call is TRBV6-5, the J call TRBJ2-5; TRBD2 is a possible D gene (5 bases). CDR1 is MNHEY and CDR2 is SVGAGI in the germline V gene. Trimming pared 2 bases from V and 3 bases from J, leaving 7 bases between. The CDR3 runs 13 residues. CDR3 in DNA: TGTGCCAGCAGTTACGGAGGTAAAGAGACCCAGTACTTC. It yields the protein CASSYGGKETQYF.

The V gene is TRBV10-3, the J gene TRBJ2-7, with TRBD1 matching over 11 bases. This CDR3 is 16 amino acids long. V was clipped by 6 bases and J by 0 bases; unmatched bases: 7. From germline, CDR1 is ENHRY and CDR2 SYGVKD. The CDR3 spells CAIRPGQGERSYEQYF. The CDR3 DNA reads TGTGCCATCAGACCGGGACAGGGGGAACGCTCCTACGAGCAGTACTTC.

V and J are TRBV27 and TRBJ2-7; a weak D match, TRBD2 (7 bases). Germline CDR1 is MNHEY and CDR2 is SMNVEV (reference sequence). Trimming took off 0 bases at V and 3 bases at J, with 15 bases between the two ends. This CDR3 spans 16 amino acids. CDR3 nucleotide sequence: TGTGCCAGCAGTTTATCGAGGAGGGGGGGCATCTACGAGCAGTACTTC. It yields the protein CASSLSRRGGIYEQYF.

V is TRBV7-9 and J is TRBJ1-4; 9 positions match TRBD1. Trimming at V came to 10 bases and at J to 4 bases, leaving 4 bases not matched to a gene. Germline lookup yields CDR1 SEHNR and CDR2 FQNEAQ (reference sequence). The CDR3 totals 13 residues. The CDR3 loop is CAIETGGNEKLFF. CDR3 DNA sequence: TGTGCCATTGAGACAGGGGGTAATGAAAAACTGTTTTTT.

CDR3: CASSLSRAILTSTDTQYF. The DNA of the CDR3 is TGTGCCAGCAGCTTATCTCGGGCGATCTTAACTAGCACAGATACGCAGTATTTT. This chain connects TRBV7-8 to TRBJ2-3, with D uncertain. CDR1 is SGHVS, CDR2 FQNEAQ, per germline. The CDR3 extends over 18 amino acids. V shed 2 bases and J shed 0 bases, with 18 bases lying between them.

The chain recombines TRBV27 with TRBJ2-2, with TRBD2 matching 12 bases. V shed 6 bases, J shed 5 bases, and the junction held 4 bases outside the gene matches. The CDR3 runs 15 residues. Germline CDR1 and CDR2: MNHEY and SMNVEV (reference sequence). CDR3 bases: TGTGCCAGCAGCCGACTAGCGGGAGTAACCGGGGAGCTGTTTTTT. Residues: CASSRLAGVTGELFF.

The gene calls are TRBV7-8 and TRBJ2-1, with D hard to call. In germline, CDR1 is SGHVS, CDR2 FQNEAQ. V was trimmed by 2 bases and J by 4 bases, leaving 12 bases between them. The CDR3 is 15 amino acids. In DNA, the CDR3 is TGTGCCAGCAGCTTAACTGTTCCGGATTACAATGAGCAGTTCTTC. This gives the protein CASSLTVPDYNEQFF. The full variable domain, rest sourced from reference TRBV7-8 and TRBJ2-1, is GAGVSQSPRYKVAKRGQDVALRCDPISGHVSLFWYQQALGQGPEFLTYFQNEAQLDKSGLPSDRFFAERPEGSVSTLKIQRTQQEDSAVYLCASSLTVPDYNEQFFGPGTRLTVL.

The V and J genes are TRBV18 and TRBJ2-5; D is uncertain. CDR1 is KGHSH and CDR2 is LQKENI in the germline V gene. The CDR3 has 13 residues. Trimming took off 3 bases at V and 0 bases at J, with 5 bases between the two ends. DNA of the CDR3: TGTGCCAGCTCACCCGTAAACCAAGAGACCCAGTACTTC. It encodes CASSPVNQETQYF. The whole variable domain, remainder taken from reference TRBV18 and TRBJ2-5, is NAGVMQNPRHLVRRRGQEARLRCSPMKGHSHVYWYRQLPEEGLKFMVYLQKENIIDESGMPKERFSAEFPKEGPSILRIQQVVRGDSAAYFCASSPVNQETQYFGPGTRLLVL.

The chain has TRBV7-2 and TRBJ2-1; D is uncertain. The V end lost 5 bases, the J end lost 10 bases, and 21 bases lay between the germline ends. CDR3 length: 15 residues. Germline V gene data show CDR1 as SGHTA and CDR2 as FQGNSA. CDR3 residues: CASSPDLSQRREQFF. CDR3 coding DNA: TGTGCCAGCAGCCCCGACCTCTCTCAACGTCGGGAGCAGTTCTTC.

The chain uses TRBV29-1 and TRBJ2-7, with D perhaps TRBD1 (6 bases). The CDR3 is 11 amino acids. Deletions cut 4 bases from V and 7 bases from J, with 11 bases between. Germline CDR1 SQVTM, CDR2 ANQGSEA. CDR3 nucleotides: TGCAGCGTTGTTGGGGGCCAGGAGCAGTACTTC. It is translated as CSVVGGQEQYF.

The CDR3: CASTPPGISTDTQYF. The CDR3 DNA reads as TGTGCCAGCACCCCACCGGGGATTAGCACAGATACGCAGTATTTT. This chain connects TRBV7-9 to TRBJ2-3; the D gene is possibly TRBD2 (5 bases). The CDR3 has 15 residues. The V gene lost 7 bases and the J gene lost 0 bases, with 14 bases spanning the gap. CDR1 is SEHNR, CDR2 FQNEAQ, per germline (reference sequence).

The V and J genes are TRBV19 and TRBJ2-2, with 7 bases lining up with TRBD1. This CDR3 is built from 16 residues. Germline V gene data show CDR1 as LNHDA and CDR2 as SQIVND (reference sequence). Trimming cost V 4 bases and J 7 bases; bases outside gene matches: 12. The CDR3 sequence: CASSTRSGGYDGELFF. CDR3 nucleotide sequence: TGTGCCAGTAGTACACGTTCAGGGGGATATGACGGGGAGCTGTTTTTT.

The J gene is TRBJ2-7, the V gene TRBV7-9; possibly TRBD1 for D (6 bases). The V gene's germline CDR1 is SEHNR and CDR2 FQNEAQ (reference sequence). Trimming took off 1 base at V and 0 bases at J, with 13 bases between the two ends. The CDR3 loop spans 16 amino acids. The CDR3 sequence is CASSLVTGLNSYEQYF. The CDR3 bases are TGTGCCAGCAGCTTAGTTACAGGGCTAAACTCCTACGAGCAGTACTTC.

This rearrangement joins TRBV27 to TRBJ2-7; no definite D call. Germline CDR1 is MNHEY and CDR2 is SMNVEV (reference sequence). Trimming cost V 2 bases and J 0 bases, with 8 bases left between them. The CDR3 runs 14 residues. CDR3 protein: CASSLGLYSYEQYF. The CDR3 coding sequence is TGTGCCAGCAGTTTAGGTCTTTACTCCTACGAGCAGTACTTC.

The chain recombines TRBV5-8 with TRBJ2-5, with 8 bases matching TRBD1. J gave up 5 bases and V 5 bases, and 8 bases lay outside the gene matches. The germline V gene has CDR1 SGHTS and CDR2 YDEGEE. The CDR3 consists of 14 residues. The CDR3 spells CASRRTGFTETQYF. The CDR3 region has the DNA TGTGCCAGCAGACGGACAGGGTTTACGGAGACCCAGTACTTC. Full variable domain (missing parts from reference TRBV5-8 and TRBJ2-5): EAGVTQSPTHLIKTRGQQATLRCSPISGHTSVYWYQQALGLGLQFLLWYDEGEERNRGNFPPRFSGRQFPNYSSELNVNALELEDSALYLCASRRTGFTETQYFGPGTRLLVL.

V gene TRBV7-3 combines with J gene TRBJ2-6, with D unresolved. The length of the CDR3 is 15 residues. V lost 2 bases, J lost 0 bases, and 5 bases lay in between. Germline CDR1 reads SGHTA; CDR2 reads FQGTGA. CDR3 DNA sequence: TGTGCCAGCAGCTTAGACAACTCTGGGGCCAACGTCCTGACTTTC. Amino acid sequence: CASSLDNSGANVLTF.

The V and J genes are TRBV7-6 and TRBJ2-2; perhaps TRBD2 as D (6 bases). V was trimmed by 0 bases and J by 4 bases, leaving 18 bases between them. Per the germline V gene, CDR1 is SGHVS and CDR2 is FNYEAQ. This CDR3 is 18 amino acids long. The CDR3: CASSLANSGLSFTGELFF. DNA for the CDR3: TGTGCCAGCAGCTTAGCCAACTCCGGACTAAGCTTCACCGGGGAGCTGTTTTTT.